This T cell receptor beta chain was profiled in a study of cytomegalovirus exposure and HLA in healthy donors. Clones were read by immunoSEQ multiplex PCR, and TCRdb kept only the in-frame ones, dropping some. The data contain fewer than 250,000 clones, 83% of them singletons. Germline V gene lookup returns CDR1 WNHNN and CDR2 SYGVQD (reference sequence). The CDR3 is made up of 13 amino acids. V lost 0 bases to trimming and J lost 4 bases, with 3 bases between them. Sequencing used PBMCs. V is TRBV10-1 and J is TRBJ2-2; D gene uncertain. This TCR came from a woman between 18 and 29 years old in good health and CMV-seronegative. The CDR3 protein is CASSESGTGELFF. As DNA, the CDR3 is TGCGCCAGCAGTGAGTCGGGCACCGGGGAGCTGTTTTTT.